The 28 T cell receptor beta chains given below trace back to one sample, sequenced in a study of post-analysis software for immune sequencing data (dated by TCRdb to the mid-2010s). Summary of the overall study and its limitations: A handful of TRBV segments, including TRBV5-6, TRBV5-1 and TRBV20-1, were significantly more frequent in patients than controls.

Their antigen targets remain unknown. The library came from PCR. The reads were generated on an Illumina HiSeq 2500. To reduce PCR and sequencing biases, unique molecular identifiers were built into the TCR beta cDNA libraries. Using fastp trimming at Q25 and MiXCR clonotype assembly, TCRdb reanalyzed the public sequencing data and kept in-frame beta chains. CDR3 protein duplicates are merged, each entry listing the most common genes and DNA. Present in this sample are approximately 730,000 distinct CDR3 sequences, roughly 27% of which were seen just once. In total, the top ten clones hold around 0.55% of the sample. The sequencing input was blood. The receptors were gathered from a girl between 10 and 17 years old with multiple sclerosis.

The sample holds a few counts of this clonotype. The chain is built from TRBV27 and TRBJ1-5; unclear D gene. V lost 0 bases and J lost 4, with 7 bases in between. CDR3 length: 14 amino acids. CDR1 and CDR2 (germline): MNHEY, SMNVEV (reference sequence). CDR3 sequence (DNA): TGTGCCAGCAGTTTATCACAGACTAATCAGCCCCAGCATTTT. Residues: CASSLSQTNQPQHF.

The rearrangement links TRBV29-1 to TRBJ1-1, with D possibly being TRBD1 (6 bases). V shed 0 bases and J shed 10 bases, with 18 bases lying between them. The CDR3 spans 14 residues. CDR1 SQVTM and CDR2 ANQGSEA come from the germline V gene. CDR3 in DNA: TGCAGCGTTGAAGAAGTGGGGGGCTTGGGTGGAGCTTTCTTT. Protein product: CSVEEVGGLGGAFF.

V and J are TRBV11-2 and TRBJ2-1; D remains unclear. CDR3 length equals 14 residues. Germline-derived CDR1 and CDR2 are SGHAT and FQNNGV. Between the trimmed V and J ends, which lost 0 bases and 7 bases, there was a span of 10 bases. DNA of the CDR3: TGTGCCAGCAGCTTAGATCTCCTAGGGAATGAGCAGTTCTTC. It codes for CASSLDLLGNEQFF.

The chain has TRBV2 and TRBJ2-3; 12 bases fit TRBD2. Germline V lookup: CDR1 SNHLY, CDR2 FYNNEI. Losses at the gene ends were 6 bases for V and 5 bases for J; bases not matched to a gene: 21. The CDR3 spans 20 residues. DNA for the CDR3: TGTGCCAGCAGCGGGCCGACTAGCGGGAGCCTTAGTGTGACAGGAGATACGCAGTATTTT. This encodes CASSGPTSGSLSVTGDTQYF.

Concerning this clonotype: A read error may explain this, as a much larger clone is one base away. The chain links TRBV7-2 to TRBJ2-4, with D uncertain. CDR1 SGHTA and CDR2 FQGNSA come from the germline V gene. This CDR3 is built from 12 residues. V was cut by 6 bases and J by 13 bases, with 16 bases left in between. For the CDR3, the DNA is TGTGCCAGCAGTTATAGCAGCAATGAGCAGTACTTC. Its protein is CASSYSSNEQYF.

The J gene is TRBJ2-3, the V gene TRBV12-3 or TRBV12-4; maybe TRBD2 (5 bases). With 3 bases removed from V and 4 bases from J, the gap between germline ends came to 11 bases. This CDR3 region has 14 residues. The CDR3 is CASSLGEGADTQYF. The CDR3 DNA reads as TGTGCCAGCAGTTTGGGAGAGGGCGCAGATACGCAGTATTTT.

This clonotype was detected only a few times. V gene TRBV12-3 or TRBV12-4 combines with J gene TRBJ2-5, with 10 bases matching TRBD2. There are 18 residues in the CDR3. V was pared by 0 bases and J by 1 base, with 8 bases of the junction left unmatched. CDR3 nucleotides: TGTGCCAGCAGTTTAGCGCGGCTAGCGGGAGCTGTCCAAGAGACCCAGTACTTC. Amino acids: CASSLARLAGAVQETQYF.

This clonotype was detected only a few times. The DNA for the CDR3 is TGCGCCAGCAGCGAGGGACAGGGGTTAGGGACAGATACGCAGTATTTT. Protein product: CASSEGQGLGTDTQYF. The V gene is TRBV5-1, the J gene TRBJ2-3, with 10 nucleotides matching TRBD1. With 4 bases clipped from V and 3 bases from J, the junction kept 8 bases outside the gene matches. CDR3 length: 16 amino acids. Germline CDR1 is SGHRS and CDR2 is YFSETQ.

The sample holds a few counts of this clonotype. The CDR3 protein is CASSVGGSETQDPQFF. CDR3 nucleotides: TGTGCCAGCAGCGTAGGGGGTAGTGAGACCCAAGACCCCCAGTTCTTC. V and J are TRBV9 and TRBJ2-1; unclear D gene. With 0 bases removed from V and 13 bases from J, the gap between germline ends came to 23 bases. Looked up from germline, CDR1 is SGDLS and CDR2 is YYNGEE. The CDR3 runs to 16 residues.

This clonotype was counted only a few times. V is TRBV7-2 and J is TRBJ2-5; D call uncertain. The V end lost 5 bases, the J end lost 2 bases, and 18 bases lay between the germline ends. CDR1 is SGHTA and CDR2 is FQGNSA in the germline V gene. The CDR3 loop spans 16 amino acids. This CDR3 reads CASSPVVTATQETQYF. CDR3 DNA: TGTGCCAGCAGCCCCGTCGTTACGGCAACACAAGAGACCCAGTACTTC.

This clonotype was picked up a small number of times. V usage is TRBV7-2 and J usage is TRBJ2-4, with 8 positions matching TRBD1. The J call may be faulty, since TRBJ2-7 better matches the DNA end. CDR1 and CDR2 (germline): SGHTA, FQGNSA. The CDR3 is 15 amino acids. CDR3 loop: CASSLLPRGLDEQYF. CDR3 sequence (DNA): TGTGCCAGCAGCTTACTGCCCAGGGGGCTCGACGAGCAGTACTTC.

This clonotype was detected only a few times. The chain couples TRBV6-5 to TRBJ1-2; D might be TRBD1 (6 bases). With 7 bases removed from V and 5 bases from J, the gap between germline ends came to 17 bases. Per germline, CDR1 MNHEY and CDR2 SVGAGI. This CDR3 spans 14 amino acids. The CDR3 reads CASTLTGQTYGYTF. CDR3 sequence (DNA): TGTGCCAGCACTTTAACCGGACAGACTTATGGCTACACCTTC.

The V and J genes are TRBV28 and TRBJ2-5; TRBD2 agrees at 13 bases. The closer fit of TRBJ2-7 to the DNA end suggests the J call may be wrong. The CDR3 spans 16 residues. Germline V lookup: CDR1 MDHEN, CDR2 SYDVKM. DNA of the CDR3: TGTGCCAGCAGTGGCCCCGGGACTAGCGGGACCTGCGAGCAGTACTTC. Its protein product is CASSGPGTSGTCEQYF.

A remark on this clonotype: At one end, the junction sequence differs from germline, possibly due to a read error. This sequence joins TRBV28 and TRBJ2-1, with unresolved D. The CDR3 sequence is 14 residues long. Germline-derived CDR1 and CDR2 are MDHEN and SYDVKM. CDR3 coding DNA: TGTGTCAGCAGTTTCAGCGACCAAACCTACGAGCAGTTCTTC. This encodes CVSSFSDQTYEQFF.

The sample holds one count of this clonotype. This rearrangement joins TRBV12-3 or TRBV12-4 to TRBJ2-3; 11 positions agree with TRBD2. V lost 3 bases and J lost 3; bases outside the gene matches: 14. This CDR3 spans 19 amino acids. For the CDR3, the DNA is TGTGCCAGCAGTTTCAGTATGGTAGCGGGGGGGCGTATTACAGATACGCAGTATTTT. Its protein product is CASSFSMVAGGRITDTQYF.

V usage is TRBV7-9 and J usage is TRBJ2-7, with no clear D. With 5 bases removed from V and 3 bases from J, the gap between germline ends came to 8 bases. CDR3 size: 12 residues. CDR1 and CDR2 (germline): SEHNR, FQNEAQ (reference sequence). CDR3 in amino acids: CASSATNYEQYF. The CDR3 coding sequence is TGTGCCAGCAGCGCGACAAACTACGAGCAGTACTTC. The full variable domain, completed using reference TRBV7-9 and TRBJ2-7, is DTGVSQNPRHKITKRGQNVTFRCDPISEHNRLYWYRQTLGQGPEFLTYFQNEAQLEKSRLLSDRFSAERPKGSFSTLEIQRTEQGDSAMYLCASSATNYEQYFGPGTRLTVT.

This clonotype was observed a few times. This chain connects TRBV7-6 to TRBJ1-2; D remains unclear. The germline V and J ends were trimmed by 5 bases and 8 bases, with 18 bases remaining between them. The germline V gene encodes CDR1 SGHVS and CDR2 FNYEAQ. This CDR3 has 14 amino acids. CDR3 nucleotide sequence: TGTGCCAGCAGCCTAAGTCCACACGCGCGAGGCTACACCTTC. Translation: CASSLSPHARGYTF.

The chain employs TRBV4-3 and TRBJ2-7; weak D call: TRBD2 (6 bases). The V and J ends lost 4 bases and 6 bases respectively, with 22 bases between them. Germline V gives CDR1 LGHNA, CDR2 YSLEER. This CDR3 has 16 amino acids. CDR3 nucleotides: TGCGCCAGCAGCCTCCGCATCGGGGAGGCGTCGCGCGAGCAGTACTTC. Protein sequence: CASSLRIGEASREQYF.

There are a few counts of this clonotype. This chain joins TRBV5-1 and TRBJ2-1; TRBD2 aligns across 7 bases. The junction had 7 bases not matched to a gene; V was cut back by 7 bases and J by 3 bases. There are 14 residues in the CDR3. CDR1 SGHRS and CDR2 YFSETQ come from the germline V gene. The CDR3 DNA reads as TGCGCCAGCCGGGGAGCGGGGAACTACAATGAGCAGTTCTTC. Translated: CASRGAGNYNEQFF.

Points on this clonotype: The junction differs from germline at one of its ends, possibly a read error. The chain carries TRBV2 and TRBJ2-5, with D possibly TRBD2 on 6 matching bases. Germline V lookup: CDR1 SNHLY, CDR2 FYNNEI. This CDR3 contains 13 residues. The CDR3 protein is CTSGRDYQETQYF. The CDR3, as DNA: TGTACCAGCGGCCGGGACTACCAAGAGACCCAGTACTTC.

V usage is TRBV5-1 and J usage is TRBJ2-1, with 14 bases matching TRBD2. The CDR3 covers 18 residues. Trimming removed 4 bases from V and 9 bases from J; junction bases left unmatched: 15. In germline, CDR1 is SGHRS, CDR2 YFSETQ. Here the CDR3 reads CASSLDTGTSGRFGEQFF. The CDR3 DNA reads as TGCGCCAGCAGCCTCGATACCGGGACTAGCGGGAGATTCGGTGAGCAGTTCTTC.

This clonotype was counted a few times. This rearrangement joins TRBV15 to TRBJ1-2; D call uncertain. The CDR3 consists of 17 residues. The V end was cut by 0 bases, the J end by 3 bases, with 17 bases between. Germline V lookup: CDR1 LNHNV, CDR2 YYDKDF (reference sequence). The CDR3 here is CATSRDTHMGLDYGYTF. CDR3 in DNA: TGTGCCACCAGCAGAGATACCCATATGGGGTTGGACTATGGCTACACCTTC.

V gene TRBV27 combines with J gene TRBJ1-1; a possible D gene is TRBD1 (6 bases). CDR1 and CDR2 (germline): MNHEY, SMNVEV (reference sequence). This CDR3 comprises 14 residues. V gave up 5 bases and J gave up 3 bases, with 13 bases separating them. CDR3 DNA sequence: TGTGCCAGCAGTCACAGGGTACGACACACTGAAGCTTTCTTT. Protein product: CASSHRVRHTEAFF.

A note on this clonotype: An end of the junction does not agree with germline; a read error may underlie this. V usage is TRBV4-3 and J usage is TRBJ2-3; D ambiguous. Germline CDR1 LGHNA, CDR2 YSLEER. This CDR3 has 16 amino acids. In nucleotides, the CDR3 is TGCACCAGCAGCCAAGATCACGACTCTTCCACAGATACGCAGTATTTT. Its protein product is CTSSQDHDSSTDTQYF.

Comment on this clonotype: A much more abundant neighbour one base away suggests this may be a read error. The chain joins TRBV7-2 to TRBJ2-5; D is undetermined. CDR1 is SGHTA and CDR2 is FQGNSA in the germline V gene. The CDR3 length is 15 residues. The CDR3 region has the DNA TGTGCCAGCAGCTTAGTGTTGAGCGTACAAGAGGCCCAGTACTTC. It is translated as CASSLVLSVQEAQYF.

The CDR3 DNA reads TGTGCCAGCAGCTTAGATTTCAACACTGAAGCTTTCTTT. Residues: CASSLDFNTEAFF. The V gene is TRBV11-2, the J gene TRBJ1-1; no reliable D call. Germline values: CDR1 SGHAT, CDR2 FQNNGV. The CDR3 runs 13 residues. V lost 0 bases and J lost 2, with 4 bases in between.

The V gene is TRBV27, the J gene TRBJ2-5; TRBD2 might be the D (7 bases). Germline V gene sequence: CDR1 MNHEY, CDR2 SMNVEV (reference sequence). CDR3 length: 13 residues. Trimming removed 5 bases from V and 7 bases from J, with 14 bases in between. In nucleotides, the CDR3 is TGTGCCAGCAGTCCCCACAGGGAGGGGACCCAGTACTTC. This translates into CASSPHREGTQYF.

This clonotype was counted only a few times. This rearrangement joins TRBV7-2 to TRBJ2-1, with a weak D call TRBD2 (6 bases). CDR1 SGHTA and CDR2 FQGNSA come from the germline V gene. This CDR3 has 15 residues. Trimming shortened V by 0 bases and J by 3 bases, and 9 bases separated the two germline ends. The CDR3 loop reads CASSLAGTDYNEQFF. The DNA for the CDR3 is TGTGCCAGCAGCTTAGCAGGGACTGACTACAATGAGCAGTTCTTC.